This TCR beta chain was identified in a study of shared clonotypes between healthy human individuals. Looked up from germline, CDR1 is MGHRA and CDR2 is YSYEKL. The length of the CDR3 is 15 residues. V dropped 0 bases and J dropped 2; count of bases not matched to a gene: 1. Sequenced by immunoSEQ multiplex PCR; TCRdb stores in-frame clones only, minus some. There are about 1.1 million clones in the sample; 78% occur only once, and 0.61% lies in the top ten. Sequenced material: memory CD4+ T cells from PBMCs. As for subset: CD45RA-negative fraction. The V call is TRBV4-1, the J call TRBJ1-5, with TRBD1 identical over 7 bases. The TCR was taken from a man aged 18 to 30 in good health. Some clones in this sample may be carry-over from other donors' samples. The CDR3 sequence is CASSQDGQGNQPQHF. The CDR3 nucleotides are TGCGCCAGCAGCCAAGACGGACAGGGCAATCAGCCCCAGCATTTT.